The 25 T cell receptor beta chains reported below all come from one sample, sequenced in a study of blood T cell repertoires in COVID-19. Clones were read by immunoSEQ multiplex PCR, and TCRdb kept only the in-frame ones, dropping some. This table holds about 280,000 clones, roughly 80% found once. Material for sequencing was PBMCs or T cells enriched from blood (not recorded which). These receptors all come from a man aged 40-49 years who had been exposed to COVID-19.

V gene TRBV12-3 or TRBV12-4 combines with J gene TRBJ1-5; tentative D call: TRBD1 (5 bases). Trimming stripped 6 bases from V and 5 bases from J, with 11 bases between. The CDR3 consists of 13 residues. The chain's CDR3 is CASRPQDDQPQHF. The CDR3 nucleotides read TGTGCCAGCAGGCCACAGGATGATCAGCCCCAGCATTTT.

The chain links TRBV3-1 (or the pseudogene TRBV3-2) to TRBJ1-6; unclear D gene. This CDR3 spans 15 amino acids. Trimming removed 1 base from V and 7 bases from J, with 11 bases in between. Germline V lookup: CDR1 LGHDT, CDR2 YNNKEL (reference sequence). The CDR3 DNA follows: TGTGCCAGCAGCCAAGGCTTCGGGGAAAATTCACCCCTCCACTTT. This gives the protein CASSQGFGENSPLHF.

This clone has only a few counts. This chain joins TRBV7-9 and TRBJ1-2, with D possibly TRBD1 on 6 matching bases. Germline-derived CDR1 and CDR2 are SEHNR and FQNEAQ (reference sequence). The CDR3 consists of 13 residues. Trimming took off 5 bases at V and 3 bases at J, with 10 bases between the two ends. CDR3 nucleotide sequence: TGTGCCAGCAGCGACAACAGGGACTATGGCTACACCTTC. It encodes CASSDNRDYGYTF. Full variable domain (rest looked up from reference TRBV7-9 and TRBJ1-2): DTGVSQNPRHKITKRGQNVTFRCDPISEHNRLYWYRQTLGQGPEFLTYFQNEAQLEKSRLLSDRFSAERPKGSFSTLEIQRTEQGDSAMYLCASSDNRDYGYTFGSGTRLTVV.

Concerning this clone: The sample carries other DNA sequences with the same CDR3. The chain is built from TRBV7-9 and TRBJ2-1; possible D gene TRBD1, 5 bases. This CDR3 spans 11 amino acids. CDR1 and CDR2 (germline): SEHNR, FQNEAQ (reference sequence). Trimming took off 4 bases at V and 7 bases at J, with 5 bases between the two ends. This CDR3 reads CASSSGNEQFF. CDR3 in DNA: TGTGCCAGCAGCTCAGGGAATGAGCAGTTCTTC.

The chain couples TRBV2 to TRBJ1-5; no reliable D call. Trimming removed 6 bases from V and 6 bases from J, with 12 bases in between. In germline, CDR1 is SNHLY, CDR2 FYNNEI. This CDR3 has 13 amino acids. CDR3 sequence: CASRSDSGQPQHF. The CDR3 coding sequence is TGTGCCAGCAGATCCGATTCAGGTCAGCCCCAGCATTTT.

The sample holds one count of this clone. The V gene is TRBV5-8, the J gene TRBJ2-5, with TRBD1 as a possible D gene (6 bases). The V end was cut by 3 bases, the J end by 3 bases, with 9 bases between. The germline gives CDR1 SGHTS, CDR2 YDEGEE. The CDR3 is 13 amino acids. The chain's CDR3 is CASSSGQKETQYF. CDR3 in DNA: TGTGCCAGCAGCTCCGGACAGAAAGAGACCCAGTACTTC.

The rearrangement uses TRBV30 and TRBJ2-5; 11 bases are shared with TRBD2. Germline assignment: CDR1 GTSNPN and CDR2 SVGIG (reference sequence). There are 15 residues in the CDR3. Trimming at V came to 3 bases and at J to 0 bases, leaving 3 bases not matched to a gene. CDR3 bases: TGTGCCTGGAGCGCGGGACTAGCGGACCAAGAGACCCAGTACTTC. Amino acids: CAWSAGLADQETQYF.

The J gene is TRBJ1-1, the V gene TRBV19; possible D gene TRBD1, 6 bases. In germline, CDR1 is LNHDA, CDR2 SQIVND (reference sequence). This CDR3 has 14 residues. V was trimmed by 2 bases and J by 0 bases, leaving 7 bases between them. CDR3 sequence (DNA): TGTGCCAGTAGTATACAGGGGCTGAACACTGAAGCTTTCTTT. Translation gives CASSIQGLNTEAFF.

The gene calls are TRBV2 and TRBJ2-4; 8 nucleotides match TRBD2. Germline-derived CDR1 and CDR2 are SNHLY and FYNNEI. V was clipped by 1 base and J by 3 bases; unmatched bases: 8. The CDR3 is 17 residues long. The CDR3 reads CASSEVTRAGGKNIQYF. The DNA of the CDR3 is TGTGCCAGCAGTGAAGTTACTAGGGCGGGGGGCAAAAACATTCAGTACTTC.

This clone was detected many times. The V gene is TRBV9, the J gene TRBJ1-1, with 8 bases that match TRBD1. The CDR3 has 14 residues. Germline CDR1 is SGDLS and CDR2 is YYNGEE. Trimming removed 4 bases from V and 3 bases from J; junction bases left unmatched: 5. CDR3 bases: TGTGCCAGCAGCTTCCAGGGGGCGGACACTGAAGCTTTCTTT. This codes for CASSFQGADTEAFF.

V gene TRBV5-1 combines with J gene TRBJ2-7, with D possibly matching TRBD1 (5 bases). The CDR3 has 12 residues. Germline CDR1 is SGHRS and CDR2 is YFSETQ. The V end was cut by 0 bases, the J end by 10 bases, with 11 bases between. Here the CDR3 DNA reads TGCGCCAGCAGCTTGGACCTGGACAAACAGTACTTC. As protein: CASSLDLDKQYF.

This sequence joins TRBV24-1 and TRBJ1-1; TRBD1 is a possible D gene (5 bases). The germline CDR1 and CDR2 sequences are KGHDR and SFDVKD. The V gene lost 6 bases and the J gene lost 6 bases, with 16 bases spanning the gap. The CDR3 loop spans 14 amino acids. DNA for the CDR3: TGTGCCACCAGTAGCGAGACAGTTGACGCTGAAGCTTTCTTT. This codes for CATSSETVDAEAFF.

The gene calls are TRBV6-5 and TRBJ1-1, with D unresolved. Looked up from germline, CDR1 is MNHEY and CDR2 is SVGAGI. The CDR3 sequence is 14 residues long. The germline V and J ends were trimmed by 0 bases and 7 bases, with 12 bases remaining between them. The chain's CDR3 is CASSYSKQTFEAFF. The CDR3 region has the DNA TGTGCCAGCAGTTACTCGAAACAGACCTTTGAAGCTTTCTTT.

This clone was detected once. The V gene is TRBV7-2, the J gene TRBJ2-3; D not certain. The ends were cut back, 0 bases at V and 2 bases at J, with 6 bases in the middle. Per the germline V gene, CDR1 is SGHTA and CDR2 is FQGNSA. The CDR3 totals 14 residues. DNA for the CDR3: TGTGCCAGCAGCTTAGCACTGAACACAGATACGCAGTATTTT. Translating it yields CASSLALNTDTQYF.

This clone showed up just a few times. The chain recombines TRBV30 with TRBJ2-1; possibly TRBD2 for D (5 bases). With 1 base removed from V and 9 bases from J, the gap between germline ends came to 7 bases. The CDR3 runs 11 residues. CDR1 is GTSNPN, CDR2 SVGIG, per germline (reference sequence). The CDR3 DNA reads TGTGCCTGGAGTGGGACTTTTGAGCAGTTCTTC. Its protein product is CAWSGTFEQFF. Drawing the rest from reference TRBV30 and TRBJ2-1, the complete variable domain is SQTIHQWPATLVQPVGSPLSLECTVEGTSNPNLYWYRQAAGRGLQLLFYSVGIGQISSEVPQNLSASRPQDRQFILSSKKLLLSDSGFYLCAWSGTFEQFFGPGTRLTVL.

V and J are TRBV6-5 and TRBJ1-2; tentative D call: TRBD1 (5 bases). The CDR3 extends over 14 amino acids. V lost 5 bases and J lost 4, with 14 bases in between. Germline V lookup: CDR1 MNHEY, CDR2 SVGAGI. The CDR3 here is CASSPGQLLYGYTF. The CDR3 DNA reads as TGTGCCAGCAGTCCCGGACAACTGCTCTATGGCTACACCTTC.

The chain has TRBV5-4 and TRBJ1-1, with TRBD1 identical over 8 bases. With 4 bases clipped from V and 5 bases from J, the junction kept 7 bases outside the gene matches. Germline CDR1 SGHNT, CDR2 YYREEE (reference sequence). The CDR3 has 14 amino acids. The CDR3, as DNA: TGTGCCAGCAGCCTCGAAACAGGGGGAACTGAAGCTTTCTTT. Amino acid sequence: CASSLETGGTEAFF.

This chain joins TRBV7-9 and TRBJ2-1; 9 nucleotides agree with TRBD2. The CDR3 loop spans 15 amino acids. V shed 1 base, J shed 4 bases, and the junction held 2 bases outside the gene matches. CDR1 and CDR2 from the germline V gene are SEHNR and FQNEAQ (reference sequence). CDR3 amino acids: CASSLVAGAYNEQFF. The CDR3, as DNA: TGTGCCAGCAGCTTAGTAGCGGGAGCTTACAATGAGCAGTTCTTC. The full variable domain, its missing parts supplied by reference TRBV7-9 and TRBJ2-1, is DTGVSQNPRHKITKRGQNVTFRCDPISEHNRLYWYRQTLGQGPEFLTYFQNEAQLEKSRLLSDRFSAERPKGSFSTLEIQRTEQGDSAMYLCASSLVAGAYNEQFFGPGTRLTVL.

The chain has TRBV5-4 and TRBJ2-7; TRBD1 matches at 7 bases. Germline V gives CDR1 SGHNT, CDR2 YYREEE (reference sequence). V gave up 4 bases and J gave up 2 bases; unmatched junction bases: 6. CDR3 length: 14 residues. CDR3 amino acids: CASSIAGGPYEQYF. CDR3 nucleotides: TGTGCCAGCAGCATCGCAGGGGGTCCCTACGAGCAGTACTTC.

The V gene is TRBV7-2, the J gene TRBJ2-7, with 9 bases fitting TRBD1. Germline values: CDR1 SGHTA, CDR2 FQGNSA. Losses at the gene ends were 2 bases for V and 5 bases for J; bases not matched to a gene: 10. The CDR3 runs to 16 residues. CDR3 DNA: TGTGCCAGCAGCTTATCACGAACAGGGGGCTTTCACGAGCAGTACTTC. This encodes CASSLSRTGGFHEQYF.

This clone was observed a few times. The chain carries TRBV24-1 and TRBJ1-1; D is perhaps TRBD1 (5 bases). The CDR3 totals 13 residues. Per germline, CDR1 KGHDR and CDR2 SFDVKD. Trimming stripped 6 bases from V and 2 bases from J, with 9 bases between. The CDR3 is CATSSQGNTEAFF. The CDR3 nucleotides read TGTGCCACCAGTTCTCAGGGTAACACTGAAGCTTTCTTT.

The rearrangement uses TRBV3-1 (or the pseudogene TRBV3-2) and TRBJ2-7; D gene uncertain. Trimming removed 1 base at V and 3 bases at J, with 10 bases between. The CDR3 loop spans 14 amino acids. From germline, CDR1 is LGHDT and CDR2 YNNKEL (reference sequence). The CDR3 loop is CASSQGSPYYEQYF. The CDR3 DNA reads TGTGCCAGCAGCCAAGGCAGTCCTTACTACGAGCAGTACTTC.

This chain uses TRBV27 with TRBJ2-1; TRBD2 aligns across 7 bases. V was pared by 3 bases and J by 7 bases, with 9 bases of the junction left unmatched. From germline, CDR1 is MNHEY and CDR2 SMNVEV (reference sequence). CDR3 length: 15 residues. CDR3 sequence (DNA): TGTGCCAGCAGTTTGGTTGGCGGGAGAGTTAATGAGCAGTTCTTC. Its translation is CASSLVGGRVNEQFF.

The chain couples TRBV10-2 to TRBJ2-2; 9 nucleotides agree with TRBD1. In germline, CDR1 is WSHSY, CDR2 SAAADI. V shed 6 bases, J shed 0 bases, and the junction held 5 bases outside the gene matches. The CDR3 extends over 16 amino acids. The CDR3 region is CASRLGQGANTGELFF. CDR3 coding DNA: TGCGCCAGCAGACTGGGACAGGGCGCGAACACCGGGGAGCTGTTTTTT.

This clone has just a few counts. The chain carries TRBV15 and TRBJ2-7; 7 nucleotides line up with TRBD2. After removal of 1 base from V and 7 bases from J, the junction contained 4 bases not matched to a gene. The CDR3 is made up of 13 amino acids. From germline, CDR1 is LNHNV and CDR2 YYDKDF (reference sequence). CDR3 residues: CATSRAWGGEQYF. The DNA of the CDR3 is TGTGCCACCAGCAGAGCCTGGGGAGGGGAGCAGTACTTC.